This T cell receptor (beta chain) comes out of a study of naive and memory T cell subsets (dated by TCRdb to 2017 to 2019). Background for the entire study: According to the figure summarizing the samples, there were approximately 10 blood donors, 7 tuberculin skin test biopsies and 3 saline control biopsies. As previously described, skin biopsies were taken from tuberculin skin test sites or from saline-injected control sites and processed for RNA extraction. PCR2 was typically a SYBR Green qPCR stopped at a set threshold; low-input samples could instead use end-point PCR (roughly 6 cycles). General study outcomes and caveats: Both types of skin biopsy reportedly yielded TCR sequences, though far more TCRs came from tuberculin skin test sites. Details of skin biopsy collection and RNA processing were not given in the paper but were referenced to earlier studies. Higher TCR numbers at tuberculin skin test sites were interpreted as T cell infiltration of a delayed type IV hypersensitivity reaction. The potential sensitivity of the RNA-based method to TCR transcript changes with T cell activation and differentiation was acknowledged.

In regard to this clonotype: Its recognized antigen is unknown. With a much larger clone just one base away, this may be a read error.

Receptors were amplified or captured by UMI-ligation and nested PCR. For the blood and skin samples, TCR RNA was reverse transcribed with SuperScript IV using primers for the alpha and beta constant regions. The ligated cDNA was amplified by four rounds of PCR, in which nested alpha and beta constant region primers were used together with the SP2 primer. An oligonucleotide carrying the Illumina SP2 primer and a UMI was ligated to the 3' end of the cDNA by means of T4 RNA ligase 1. To prevent hairpin formation, the 12-nucleotide UMI was made up of two random hexamers with an eight-base spacer between them. From the second PCR onward, TCR alpha and beta chain libraries were processed separately, and dual indexing was applied for multiplexing. After pooling, the indexed libraries were analyzed by capillary electrophoresis and sequenced on either an Illumina MiSeq or NextSeq. PhiX DNA at roughly 4.5-7.5% was added to the libraries to raise base diversity and improve cluster recognition. The study's own analysis went as follows. Demultiplexor pulled UMIs out of read 2, joined the UMIs with the TCR sequence from read 1, and separated reads according to sample indices. Decombinator identified V and J genes and V-J junctions, assigning each TCR a five-part identifier including V and J deletions. Collapsinator used UMIs to correct sequencing errors and PCR amplification heterogeneity, yielding UMI-based abundance per TCR. CDR3Translator converted identifiers to nucleotide sequence, translated to amino acids, and extracted CDR3 regions using terminal motifs. Error-corrected counts of alpha and beta TCRs from blood and skin were compared after being normalized to the amount of input RNA. TCRdb trimmed public reads at Q25 via fastp, called clones via MiXCR and kept in-frame beta chains. Each CDR3 protein appears once, grouped with its most common genes and DNA. Clone size and V and J calls follow TCRdb, not the original study. Within this sample are approximately 20,000 distinct CDR3 sequences, with 8% to 10% of them counted one time only. The top ten constitute approximately 6.2% of the sample.

What this sample's treatment or condition label stands for: skin biopsy from PPD injection site in Mantoux-positive individual. Total RNA, without cell sorting, was DNase treated with RQ1 DNase before reverse transcription, targeting about 1 to 1,100 ng input. The study described a robust, sensitive protocol for amplifying, sequencing and analyzing TCRs, using 3' ligation of a UMI-containing oligonucleotide to TCR cDNA. In individuals with a positive Mantoux test, tuberculin skin test biopsies were taken from sites that had been injected with PPD. Skin biopsy and whole blood libraries were made to test pipeline robustness in samples where T cells form a minority population. CDR1 and CDR2 are read off the germline V gene (reference sequence) as DFQATT and SNEGSKA. The cysteine opens and the phenylalanine closes a CDR3 of 15 amino acids. Only the CDR3 DNA is retained, 45 bases long and in frame from the first base.

The sample was skin, taken from a tuberculin skin test site. The receptor's source is an adult in good health. The rearranged segments are TRBV20-1 and TRBJ2-3, with 9 bases aligning to TRBD1. The DNA sequence reads TGCAGTGCTAGGCCTATGGACAGGGGCAGGGATACGAAGTATTTT. It specifies CSARPMDRGRDTKYF.